This T cell receptor (beta chain) was profiled in a study of beta chain features in type 1 diabetes. Concerning this clone itself: Its antigen remains unknown.

The trim removed 2 bases at V and 4 bases at J, leaving 6 bases unmatched. The CDR3 consists of 16 residues. Per germline, CDR1 SGHVS and CDR2 FQNEAQ. Only one heparinised blood draw was taken per donor, and its volume averaged about 120 mL. CD45RO/CCR7/CD25/CD127/CD95/CD27 staining was used to isolate CD4+ naive, central memory, regulatory and stem cell-like memory cells by sorting. Broader study findings: Whatever favoring of shorter templates PCR might show would apply equally to patients and controls. Researchers report that Type 1 diabetes patients had moderately but significantly shorter TCRB CDR3s across all four CD4+ subsets. A definitive answer on HLA type influencing TCRB rearrangement was not reached here.

Expressed TCRB transcripts were sequenced after all isolated RNA was converted to cDNA. Data came from immunoSEQ multiplex PCR; TCRdb stores just in-frame clones and leaves some out. The table records some 160,000 clones, 8% to 9.5% of them present only once. Sequencing was done on a sample of central memory CD4+ T cells from blood. This TCR was sampled from a woman aged 18 to 35 with type 1 diabetes. This chain links TRBV7-8 with TRBJ2-5; 11 bases map to TRBD2. The CDR3 region is CASSLRSGRAGETQYF. For the CDR3, the DNA is TGTGCCAGCAGCTTACGTAGCGGGAGGGCCGGAGAGACCCAGTACTTC. Drawing the rest from reference TRBV7-8 and TRBJ2-5, the complete variable domain is GAGVSQSPRYKVAKRGQDVALRCDPISGHVSLFWYQQALGQGPEFLTYFQNEAQLDKSGLPSDRFFAERPEGSVSTLKIQRTQQEDSAVYLCASSLRSGRAGETQYFGPGTRLLVL.